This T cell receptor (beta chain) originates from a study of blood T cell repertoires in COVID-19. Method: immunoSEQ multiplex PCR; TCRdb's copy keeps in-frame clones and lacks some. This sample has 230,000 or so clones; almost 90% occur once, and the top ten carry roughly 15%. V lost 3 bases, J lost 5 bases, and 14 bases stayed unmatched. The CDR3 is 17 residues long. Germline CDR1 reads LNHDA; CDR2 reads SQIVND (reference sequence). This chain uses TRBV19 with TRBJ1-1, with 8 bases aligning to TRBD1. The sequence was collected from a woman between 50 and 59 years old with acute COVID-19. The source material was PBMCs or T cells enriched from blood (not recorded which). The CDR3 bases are TGTGCCAGTAGTATGTCGGCAGGGGGCTACAGAGGGACTGAAGCTTTCTTT. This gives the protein CASSMSAGGYRGTEAFF.